This T cell receptor beta chain comes out of a study of siplizumab effects on memory and regulatory T cells. The count of this clone is one. Its antigen is unidentified. Whole-study results and caveats: Siplizumab, the agent tested, significantly reduced alloreactive sequences traceable to unstimulated CD4+ memory cells.

V lost 0 bases to trimming and J lost 6 bases; unmatched junction nucleotides: 3. CDR3 length equals 13 residues. Germline V gene sequence: CDR1 GTSNPN, CDR2 SVGIG (reference sequence). Some clones are missing from TCRdb's copy, which holds only in-frame ones; the method was immunoSEQ multiplex PCR. This sample has tens of thousands of clones; over 95% occur once, and the top ten carry under 0.04%. This TCR derives from a human donor in good health. The sequenced material came from naive CD4+ T cells sorted from blood. The genes are TRBV30 and TRBJ2-3; 7 positions agree with TRBD2. CDR3 nucleotide sequence: TGTGCCTGGAGTGTTGGGAGGGCGGATACGCAGTATTTT. This codes for CAWSVGRADTQYF.